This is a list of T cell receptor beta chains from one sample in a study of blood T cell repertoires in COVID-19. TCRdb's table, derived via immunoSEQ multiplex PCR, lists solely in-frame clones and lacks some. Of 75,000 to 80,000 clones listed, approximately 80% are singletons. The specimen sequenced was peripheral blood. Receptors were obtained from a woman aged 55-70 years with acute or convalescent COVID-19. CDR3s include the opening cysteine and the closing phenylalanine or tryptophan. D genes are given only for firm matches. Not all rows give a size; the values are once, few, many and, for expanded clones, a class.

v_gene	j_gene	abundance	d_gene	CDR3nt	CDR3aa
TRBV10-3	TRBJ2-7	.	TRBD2	TGTGCCATCAGTGTGACTAGCGGGGGGTACTACGAGCAGTACTTC	CAISVTSGGYYEQYF
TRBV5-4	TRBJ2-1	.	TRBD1	TGTGCCAGCAGCCCGACAGGGGGAGGTGTCAATGAGCAGTTCTTC	CASSPTGGGVNEQFF
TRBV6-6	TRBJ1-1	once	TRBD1	TGTGCCAGCAGTCCGAACTCCCTTCAGGGGGGGAACACTGAAGCTTTCTTT	CASSPNSLQGGNTEAFF
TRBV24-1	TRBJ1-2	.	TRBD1	TGTGCCACCAGTGTGAGGACAGGGTATGGCTACACCTTC	CATSVRTGYGYTF
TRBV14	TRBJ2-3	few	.	TGTGCCAGCAGCCAAAACAGGGCGTTCGTAAGCACAGATACGCAGTATTTT	CASSQNRAFVSTDTQYF
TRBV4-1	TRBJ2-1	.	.	TGCGCCAGCAGCCAAGATGTGAGTTTAGATGAGCAGTTCTTC	CASSQDVSLDEQFF
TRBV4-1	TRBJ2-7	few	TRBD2	TGCGCCAGCAGCCCTCGAGCGGGGGACGCCTACGAGCAGTACTTC	CASSPRAGDAYEQYF
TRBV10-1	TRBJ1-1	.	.	TGCGCCAGCAGTTCAGCGACAGGAGGTACTGAAGCTTTCTTT	CASSSATGGTEAFF
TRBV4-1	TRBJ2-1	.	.	TGCGCCAGCAGCCAAGATCAGGGGATCTGGAATGAGCAGTTCTTC	CASSQDQGIWNEQFF
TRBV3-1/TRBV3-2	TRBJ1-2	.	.	TGTGCCAGCAGCCAAGACACGGAAGCGGGGGACTATGGCTACACCTTC	CASSQDTEAGDYGYTF
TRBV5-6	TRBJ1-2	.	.	TGTGCCAGCAGCTTGGGGCGGTGGTATGGCTACACCTTC	CASSLGRWYGYTF